This T cell receptor beta chain derives from a study of blood T cell repertoires in COVID-19. Across the whole study: Sample material is recorded as cDNA or gDNA derived from T cells, B-cell-depleted T cells, or PBMCs.

Unmatched junction bases numbered 12, after V lost 1 base and J lost 8 bases. The CDR3 covers 17 residues. Germline-derived CDR1 and CDR2 are LNHDA and SQIVND (reference sequence). As processed by the authors: Estimated nucleated cell counts came from reference gene primer amplification. The assay was immunoSEQ multiplex PCR, and TCRdb's table has in-frame clones only and misses some. V, J and clone size reflect that table, while D and trimming were determined from the DNA. The sample includes some 250,000 clones, approximately 86% of them seen just once. The chain joins TRBV19 to TRBJ2-1; 9 nucleotides agree with TRBD2. The sequence derives from a woman in her twenties or thirties who had recovered from COVID-19. Sequencing was done on a sample of peripheral blood. In nucleotides, the CDR3 is TGTGCCAGTAGTATAGGGACCGGGGCTAGCGGGGATTATGAGCAGTTCTTC. Its translation: CASSIGTGASGDYEQFF.